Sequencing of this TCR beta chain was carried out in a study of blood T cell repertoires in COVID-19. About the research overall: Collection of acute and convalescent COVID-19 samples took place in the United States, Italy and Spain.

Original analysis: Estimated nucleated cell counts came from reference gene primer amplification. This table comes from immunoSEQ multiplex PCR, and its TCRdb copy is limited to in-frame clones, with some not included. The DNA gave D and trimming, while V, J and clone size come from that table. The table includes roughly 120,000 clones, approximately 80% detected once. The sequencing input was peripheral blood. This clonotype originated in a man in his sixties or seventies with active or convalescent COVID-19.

The CDR3 protein is CASSNRKGAQFF. DNA for the CDR3: TGTGCCAGCAGTAATAGGAAGGGGGCGCAGTTCTTC. The chain joins TRBV28 to TRBJ2-1, with 7 bases matching TRBD1. The CDR3 totals 12 residues. V shed 5 bases and J 12 bases; nucleotides not matched to a gene: 7. Germline assignment: CDR1 MDHEN and CDR2 SYDVKM.